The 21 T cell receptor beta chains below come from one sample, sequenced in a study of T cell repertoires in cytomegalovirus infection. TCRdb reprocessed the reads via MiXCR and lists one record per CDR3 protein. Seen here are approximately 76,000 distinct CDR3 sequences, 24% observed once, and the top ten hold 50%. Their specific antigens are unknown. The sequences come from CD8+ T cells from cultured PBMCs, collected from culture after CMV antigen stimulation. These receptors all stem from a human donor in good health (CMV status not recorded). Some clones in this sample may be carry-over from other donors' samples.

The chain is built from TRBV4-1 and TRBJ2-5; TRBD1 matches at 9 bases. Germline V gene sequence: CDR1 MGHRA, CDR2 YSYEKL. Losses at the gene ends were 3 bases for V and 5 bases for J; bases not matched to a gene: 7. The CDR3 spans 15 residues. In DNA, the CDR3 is TGCGCCAGCAGCCAGGGACAGGGAGGGGGGGAGACCCAGTACTTC. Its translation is CASSQGQGGGETQYF.

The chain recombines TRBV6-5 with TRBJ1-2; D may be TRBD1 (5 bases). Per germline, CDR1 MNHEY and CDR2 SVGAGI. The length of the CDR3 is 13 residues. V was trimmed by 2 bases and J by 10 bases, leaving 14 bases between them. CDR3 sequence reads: CASSYIQGPVYTF. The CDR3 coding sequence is TGTGCCAGCAGTTACATTCAGGGACCTGTCTACACCTTC.

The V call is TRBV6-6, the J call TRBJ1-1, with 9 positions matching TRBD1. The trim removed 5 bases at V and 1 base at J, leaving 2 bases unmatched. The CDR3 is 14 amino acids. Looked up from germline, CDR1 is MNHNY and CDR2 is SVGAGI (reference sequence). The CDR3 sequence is CASSKDRGNTEAFF. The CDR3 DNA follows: TGTGCCAGCAGTAAGGACAGGGGGAACACTGAAGCTTTCTTT.

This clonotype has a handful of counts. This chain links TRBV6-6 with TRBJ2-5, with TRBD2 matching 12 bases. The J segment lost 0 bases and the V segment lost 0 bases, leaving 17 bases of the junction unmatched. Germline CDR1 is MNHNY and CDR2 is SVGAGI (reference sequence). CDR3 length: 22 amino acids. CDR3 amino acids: CASSYSPPSGGVEGFDQETQYF. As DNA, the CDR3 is TGTGCCAGCAGTTACTCCCCCCCTAGCGGGGGGGTAGAGGGGTTCGACCAAGAGACCCAGTACTTC.

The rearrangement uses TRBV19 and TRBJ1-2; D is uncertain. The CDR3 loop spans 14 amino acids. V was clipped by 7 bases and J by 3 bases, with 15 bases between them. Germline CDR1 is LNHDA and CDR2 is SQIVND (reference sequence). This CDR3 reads CASTIPRLDYGYTF. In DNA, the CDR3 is TGTGCCAGTACTATCCCGAGATTGGACTATGGCTACACCTTC.

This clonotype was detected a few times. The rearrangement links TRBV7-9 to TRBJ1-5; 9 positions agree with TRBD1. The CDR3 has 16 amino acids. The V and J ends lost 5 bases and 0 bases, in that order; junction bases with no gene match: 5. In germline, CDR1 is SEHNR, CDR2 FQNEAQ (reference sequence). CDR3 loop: CASSLSGQGSNQPQHF. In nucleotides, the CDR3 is TGTGCCAGCAGCCTATCGGGACAGGGTAGCAATCAGCCCCAGCATTTT.

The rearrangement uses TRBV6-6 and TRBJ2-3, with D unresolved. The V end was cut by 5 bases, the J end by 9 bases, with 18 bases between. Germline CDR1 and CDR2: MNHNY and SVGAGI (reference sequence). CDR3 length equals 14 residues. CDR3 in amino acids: CASSPGGFLDTQYF. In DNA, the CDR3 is TGTGCCAGCAGTCCCGGCGGCTTCTTAGACACGCAGTATTTT.

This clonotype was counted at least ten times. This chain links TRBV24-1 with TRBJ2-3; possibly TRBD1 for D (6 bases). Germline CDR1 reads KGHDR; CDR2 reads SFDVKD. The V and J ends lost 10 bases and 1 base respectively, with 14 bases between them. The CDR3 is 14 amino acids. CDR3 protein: CATAQGIGTDTQYF. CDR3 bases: TGTGCCACGGCCCAGGGGATTGGCACAGATACGCAGTATTTT.

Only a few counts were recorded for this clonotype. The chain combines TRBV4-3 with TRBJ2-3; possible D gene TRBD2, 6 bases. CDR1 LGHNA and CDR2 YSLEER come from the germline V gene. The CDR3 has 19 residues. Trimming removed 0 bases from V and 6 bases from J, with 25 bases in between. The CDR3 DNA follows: TGCGCCAGCAGCCAAGATCTGGTATTCGGGACGGGAGCTGCGGATACGCAGTATTTT. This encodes CASSQDLVFGTGAADTQYF.

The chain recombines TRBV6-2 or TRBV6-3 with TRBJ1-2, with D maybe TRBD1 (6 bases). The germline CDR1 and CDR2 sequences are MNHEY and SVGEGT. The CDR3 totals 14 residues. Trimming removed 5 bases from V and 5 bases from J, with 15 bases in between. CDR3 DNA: TGTGCCAGCAGTATCCGGGACACCCAGTATGGCTACACCTTC. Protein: CASSIRDTQYGYTF.

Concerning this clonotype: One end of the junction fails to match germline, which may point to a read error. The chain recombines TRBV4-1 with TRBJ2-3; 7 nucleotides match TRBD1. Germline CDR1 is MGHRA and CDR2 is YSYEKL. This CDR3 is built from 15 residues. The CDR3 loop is CASSQEGGEGATQYF. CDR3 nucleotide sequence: TGTGCCAGCAGCCAAGAAGGGGGCGAGGGAGCTACGCAGTATTTT.

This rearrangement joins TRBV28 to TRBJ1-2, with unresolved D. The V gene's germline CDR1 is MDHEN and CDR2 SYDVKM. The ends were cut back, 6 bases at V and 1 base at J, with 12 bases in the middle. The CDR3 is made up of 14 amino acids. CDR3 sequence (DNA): TGTGCCAGCAGCCCCAGTTGGGTTAACTATGGCTACACCTTC. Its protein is CASSPSWVNYGYTF.

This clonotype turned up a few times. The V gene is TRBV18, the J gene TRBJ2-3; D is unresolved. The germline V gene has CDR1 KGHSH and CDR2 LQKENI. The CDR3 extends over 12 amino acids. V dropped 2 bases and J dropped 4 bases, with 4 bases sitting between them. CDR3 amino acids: CASSPEADTQYF. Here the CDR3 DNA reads TGTGCCAGCTCACCAGAGGCAGATACGCAGTATTTT.

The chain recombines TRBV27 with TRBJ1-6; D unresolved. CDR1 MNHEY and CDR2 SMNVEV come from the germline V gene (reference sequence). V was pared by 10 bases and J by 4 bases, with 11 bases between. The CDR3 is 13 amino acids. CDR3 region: CATKDGYNSPLHF. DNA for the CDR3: TGTGCCACCAAGGACGGTTATAATTCACCCCTCCACTTT.

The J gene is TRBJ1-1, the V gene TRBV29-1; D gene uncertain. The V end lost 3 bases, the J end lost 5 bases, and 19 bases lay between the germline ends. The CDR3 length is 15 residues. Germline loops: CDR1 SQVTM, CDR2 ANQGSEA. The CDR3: CSVDEGLTVRTEAFF. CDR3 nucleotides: TGCAGCGTTGACGAAGGTTTGACGGTTCGGACTGAAGCTTTCTTT.

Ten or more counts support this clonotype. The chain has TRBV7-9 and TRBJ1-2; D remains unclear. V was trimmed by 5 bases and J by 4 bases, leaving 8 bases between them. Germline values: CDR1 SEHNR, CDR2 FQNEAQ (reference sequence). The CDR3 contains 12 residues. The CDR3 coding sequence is TGTGCCAGCAGCATCGACATCTATGGCTACACCTTC. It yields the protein CASSIDIYGYTF.

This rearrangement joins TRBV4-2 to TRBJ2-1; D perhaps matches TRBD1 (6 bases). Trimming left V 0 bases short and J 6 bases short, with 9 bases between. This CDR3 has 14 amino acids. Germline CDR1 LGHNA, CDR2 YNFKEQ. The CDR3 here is CASSQEAGANEQFF. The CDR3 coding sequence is TGTGCCAGCAGCCAAGAGGCAGGGGCCAATGAGCAGTTCTTC.

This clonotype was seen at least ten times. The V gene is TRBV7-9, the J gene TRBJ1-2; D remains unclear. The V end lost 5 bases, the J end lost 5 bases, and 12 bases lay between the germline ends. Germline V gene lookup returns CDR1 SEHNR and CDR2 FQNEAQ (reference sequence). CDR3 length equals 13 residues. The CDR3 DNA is TGTGCCAGCAGCCCCTACGGGAGATATGGCTACACCTTC. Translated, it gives CASSPYGRYGYTF.

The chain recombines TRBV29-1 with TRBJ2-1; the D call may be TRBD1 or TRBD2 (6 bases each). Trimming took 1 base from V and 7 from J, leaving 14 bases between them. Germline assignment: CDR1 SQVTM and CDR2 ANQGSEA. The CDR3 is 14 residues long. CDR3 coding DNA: TGCAGCGTTGAAGCTTCCCGAGGGGGGAATGAGCAGTTCTTC. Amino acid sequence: CSVEASRGGNEQFF.

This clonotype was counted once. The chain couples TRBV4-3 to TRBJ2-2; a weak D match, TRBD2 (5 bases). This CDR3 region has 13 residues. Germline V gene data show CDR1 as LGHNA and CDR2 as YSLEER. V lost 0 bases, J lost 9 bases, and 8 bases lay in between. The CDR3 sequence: CASSQDPGWELFF. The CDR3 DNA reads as TGCGCCAGCAGCCAAGATCCGGGGTGGGAGCTGTTTTTT.

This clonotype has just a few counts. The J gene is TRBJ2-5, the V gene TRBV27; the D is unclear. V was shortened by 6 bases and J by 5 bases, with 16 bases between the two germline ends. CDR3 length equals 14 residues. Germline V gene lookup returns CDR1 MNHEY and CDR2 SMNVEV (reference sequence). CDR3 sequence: CASSPTDLTETQYF. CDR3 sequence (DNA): TGTGCCAGCAGCCCCACGGACCTGACGGAGACCCAGTACTTC.